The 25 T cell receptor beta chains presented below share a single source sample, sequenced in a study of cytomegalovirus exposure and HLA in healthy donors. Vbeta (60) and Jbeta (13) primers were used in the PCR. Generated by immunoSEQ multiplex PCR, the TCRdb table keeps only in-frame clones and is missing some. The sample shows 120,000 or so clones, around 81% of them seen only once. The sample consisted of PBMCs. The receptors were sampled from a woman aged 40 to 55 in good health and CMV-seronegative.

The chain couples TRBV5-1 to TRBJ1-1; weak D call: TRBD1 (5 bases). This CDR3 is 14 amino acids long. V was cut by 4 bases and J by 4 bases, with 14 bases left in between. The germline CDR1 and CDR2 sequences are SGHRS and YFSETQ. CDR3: CASSPVRGVTEAFF. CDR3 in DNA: TGCGCCAGCAGCCCGGTCCGGGGGGTCACTGAAGCTTTCTTT. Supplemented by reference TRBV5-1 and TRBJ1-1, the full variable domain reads KAGVTQTPRYLIKTRGQQVTLSCSPISGHRSVSWYQQTPGQGLQFLFEYFSETQRNKGNFPGRFSGRQFSNSRSEMNVSTLELGDSALYLCASSPVRGVTEAFFGQGTRLTVV.

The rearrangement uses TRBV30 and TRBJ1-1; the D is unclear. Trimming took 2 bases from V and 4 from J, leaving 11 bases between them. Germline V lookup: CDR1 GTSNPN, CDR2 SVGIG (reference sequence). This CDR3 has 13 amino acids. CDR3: CAWSLREGTEAFF. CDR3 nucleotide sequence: TGTGCCTGGAGTCTAAGGGAGGGCACTGAAGCTTTCTTT.

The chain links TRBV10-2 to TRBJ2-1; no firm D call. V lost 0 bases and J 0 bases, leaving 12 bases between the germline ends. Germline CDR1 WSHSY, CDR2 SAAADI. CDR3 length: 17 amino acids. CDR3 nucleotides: TGCGCCAGCAGTGAGTCGATGGGCGTGGGCTCCTACAATGAGCAGTTCTTC. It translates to CASSESMGVGSYNEQFF.

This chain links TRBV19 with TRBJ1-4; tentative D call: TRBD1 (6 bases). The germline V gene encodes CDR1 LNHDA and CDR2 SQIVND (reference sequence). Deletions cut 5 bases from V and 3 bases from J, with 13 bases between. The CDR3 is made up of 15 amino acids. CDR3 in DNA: TGTGCCAGTAGTGTCCTCGGGACATCTAATGAAAAACTGTTTTTT. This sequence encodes CASSVLGTSNEKLFF.

The CDR3 loop is CASSVLAGKVPDTQYF. The CDR3 region has the DNA TGCGCCAGCAGCGTACTAGCGGGGAAGGTCCCAGATACGCAGTATTTT. The chain recombines TRBV10-1 with TRBJ2-3; 10 nucleotides align to TRBD2. The CDR3 is 16 residues long. Germline values: CDR1 WNHNN, CDR2 SYGVQD (reference sequence). After removal of 6 bases from V and 4 bases from J, the junction contained 10 bases not matched to a gene.

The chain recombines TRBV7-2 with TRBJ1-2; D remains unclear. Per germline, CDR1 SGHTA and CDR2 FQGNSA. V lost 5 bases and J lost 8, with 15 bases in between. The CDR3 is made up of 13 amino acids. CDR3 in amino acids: CASSPSNGGGYTF. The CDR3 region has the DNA TGTGCCAGCAGCCCTTCTAACGGCGGCGGCTACACCTTC.

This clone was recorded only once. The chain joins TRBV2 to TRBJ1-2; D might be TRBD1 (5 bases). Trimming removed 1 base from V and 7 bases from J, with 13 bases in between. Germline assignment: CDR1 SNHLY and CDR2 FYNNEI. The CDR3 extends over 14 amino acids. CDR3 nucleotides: TGTGCCAGCAGTGAAGACAGGTCGACTGGTGGCTACACCTTC. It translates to CASSEDRSTGGYTF.

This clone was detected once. CDR3 nucleotides: TGTGCCAGCAGCTTAGTCGGGGGGCCCGCCTCCGAGCAGTACTTC. Its protein is CASSLVGGPASEQYF. V and J are TRBV7-6 and TRBJ2-7; TRBD2 is a possible D gene (7 bases). Germline CDR1 SGHVS, CDR2 FNYEAQ. CDR3 length: 15 residues. Trimming left V 1 base short and J 6 bases short, with 16 bases between.

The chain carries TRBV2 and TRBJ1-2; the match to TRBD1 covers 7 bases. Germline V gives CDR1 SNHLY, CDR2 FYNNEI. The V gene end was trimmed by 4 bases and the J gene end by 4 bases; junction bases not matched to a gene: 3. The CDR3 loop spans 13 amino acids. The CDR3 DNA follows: TGTGCCAGCAGTGGACAGGGCGTCTATGGCTACACCTTC. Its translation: CASSGQGVYGYTF.

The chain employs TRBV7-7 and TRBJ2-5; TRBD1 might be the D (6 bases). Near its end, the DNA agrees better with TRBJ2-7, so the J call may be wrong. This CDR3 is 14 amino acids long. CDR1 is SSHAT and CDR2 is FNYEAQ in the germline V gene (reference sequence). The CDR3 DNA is TGTGCCAGCAGCTTAAACGCAGGGGCCTACGAGCAGTACTTC. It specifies CASSLNAGAYEQYF.

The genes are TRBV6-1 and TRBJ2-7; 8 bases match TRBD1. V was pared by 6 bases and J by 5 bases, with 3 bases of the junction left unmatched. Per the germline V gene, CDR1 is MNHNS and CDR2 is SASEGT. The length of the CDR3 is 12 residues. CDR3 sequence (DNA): TGTGCCAGCAGCCCACAGGGGGACGAGCAGTACTTC. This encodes CASSPQGDEQYF.

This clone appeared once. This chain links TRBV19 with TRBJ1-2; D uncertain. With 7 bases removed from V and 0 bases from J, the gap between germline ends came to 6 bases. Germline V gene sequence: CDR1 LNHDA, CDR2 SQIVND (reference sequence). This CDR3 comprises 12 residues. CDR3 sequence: CASTEANYGYTF. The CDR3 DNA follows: TGTGCCAGTACCGAGGCTAACTATGGCTACACCTTC.

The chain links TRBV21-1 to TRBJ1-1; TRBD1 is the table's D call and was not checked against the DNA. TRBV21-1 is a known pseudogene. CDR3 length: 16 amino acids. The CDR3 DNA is TGTGCCAGCAGCAAATACGGTCGGGACAGGAACACTGAAGCTTTCTTT. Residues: CASSKYGRDRNTEAFF.

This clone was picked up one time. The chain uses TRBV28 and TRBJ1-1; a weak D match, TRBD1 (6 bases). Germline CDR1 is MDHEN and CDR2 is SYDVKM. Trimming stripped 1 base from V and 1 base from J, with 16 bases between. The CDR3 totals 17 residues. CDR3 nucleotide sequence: TGTGCCAGCAGTTTATCAGGCCAGGGGCGACCGAACACTGAAGCTTTCTTT. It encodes CASSLSGQGRPNTEAFF.

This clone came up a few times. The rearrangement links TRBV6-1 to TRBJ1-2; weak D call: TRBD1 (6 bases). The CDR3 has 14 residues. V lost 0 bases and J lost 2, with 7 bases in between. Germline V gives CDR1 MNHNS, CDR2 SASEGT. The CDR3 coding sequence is TGTGCCAGCAGTGAAGCAAGGGGGAACTATGGCTACACCTTC. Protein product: CASSEARGNYGYTF.

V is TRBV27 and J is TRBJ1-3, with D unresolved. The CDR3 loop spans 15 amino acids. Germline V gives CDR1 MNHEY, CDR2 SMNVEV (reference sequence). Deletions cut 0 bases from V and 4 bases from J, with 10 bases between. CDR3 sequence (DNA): TGTGCCAGCAGTTTATCAGCGGCTCCAGGAAACACCATATATTTT. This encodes CASSLSAAPGNTIYF.

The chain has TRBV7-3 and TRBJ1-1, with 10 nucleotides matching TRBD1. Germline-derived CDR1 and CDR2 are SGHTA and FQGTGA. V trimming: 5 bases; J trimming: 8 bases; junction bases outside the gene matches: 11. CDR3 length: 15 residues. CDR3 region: CASSTYPGQGFEAFF. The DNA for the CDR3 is TGTGCCAGCAGCACCTATCCGGGACAGGGGTTCGAAGCTTTCTTT.

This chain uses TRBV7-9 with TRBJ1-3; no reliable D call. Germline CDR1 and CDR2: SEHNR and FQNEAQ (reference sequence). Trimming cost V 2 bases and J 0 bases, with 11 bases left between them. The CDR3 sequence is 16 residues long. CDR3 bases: TGTGCCAGCAGCTTATCAGGCAGCCACTCTGGAAACACCATATATTTT. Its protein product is CASSLSGSHSGNTIYF.

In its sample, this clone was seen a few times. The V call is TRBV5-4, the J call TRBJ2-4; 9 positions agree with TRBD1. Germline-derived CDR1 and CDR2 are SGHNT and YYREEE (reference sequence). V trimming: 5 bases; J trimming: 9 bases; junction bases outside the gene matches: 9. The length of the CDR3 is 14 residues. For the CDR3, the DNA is TGTGCCAGCAGGTCCGGGACAGGGATTTCCATTCAGTACTTC. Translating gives CASRSGTGISIQYF.

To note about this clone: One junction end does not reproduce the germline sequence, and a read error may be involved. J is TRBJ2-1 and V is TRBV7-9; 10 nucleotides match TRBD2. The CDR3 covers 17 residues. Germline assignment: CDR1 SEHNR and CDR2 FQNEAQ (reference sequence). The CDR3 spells CSSSFHPTSGPYNEQFF. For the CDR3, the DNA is TGTTCCAGCAGCTTCCACCCGACTAGCGGGCCCTACAATGAGCAGTTCTTC. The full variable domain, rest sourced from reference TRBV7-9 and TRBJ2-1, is DTGVSQNPRHKITKRGQNVTFRCDPISEHNRLYWYRQTLGQGPEFLTYFQNEAQLEKSRLLSDRFSAERPKGSFSTLEIQRTEQGDSAMYLCSSSFHPTSGPYNEQFFGPGTRLTVL.

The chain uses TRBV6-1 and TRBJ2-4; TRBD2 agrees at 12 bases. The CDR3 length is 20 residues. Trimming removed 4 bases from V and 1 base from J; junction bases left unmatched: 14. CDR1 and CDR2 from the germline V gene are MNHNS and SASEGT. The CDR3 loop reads CASSAENGLAGGGAKNIQYF. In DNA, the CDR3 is TGTGCCAGCAGTGCTGAGAACGGGCTAGCGGGAGGGGGGGCCAAAAACATTCAGTACTTC.

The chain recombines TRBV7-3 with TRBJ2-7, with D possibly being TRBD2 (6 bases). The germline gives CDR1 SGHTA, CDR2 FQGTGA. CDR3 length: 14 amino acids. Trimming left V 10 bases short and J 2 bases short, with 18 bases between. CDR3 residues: CATPHPGDPYEQYF. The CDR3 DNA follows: TGTGCCACCCCACACCCGGGAGACCCCTACGAGCAGTACTTC.

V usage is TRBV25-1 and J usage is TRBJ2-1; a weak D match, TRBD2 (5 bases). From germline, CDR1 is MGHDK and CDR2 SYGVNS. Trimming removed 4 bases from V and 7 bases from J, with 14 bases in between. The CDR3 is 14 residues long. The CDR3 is CASSGGPILNEQFF. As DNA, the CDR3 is TGTGCCAGCAGTGGAGGGCCTATCCTAAATGAGCAGTTCTTC.

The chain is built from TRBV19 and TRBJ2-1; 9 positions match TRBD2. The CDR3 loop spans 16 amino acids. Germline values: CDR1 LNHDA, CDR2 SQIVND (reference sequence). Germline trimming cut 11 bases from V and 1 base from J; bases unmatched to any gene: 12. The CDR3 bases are TGTGCCGGCGACGGGACTAGCTCCAGGTCCTACAATGAGCAGTTCTTC. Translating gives CAGDGTSSRSYNEQFF.

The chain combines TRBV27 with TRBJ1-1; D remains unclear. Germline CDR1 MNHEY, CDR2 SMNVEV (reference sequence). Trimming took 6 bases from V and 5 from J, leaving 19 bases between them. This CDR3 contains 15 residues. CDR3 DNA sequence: TGTGCCAGCAGGGAACCAGGCCTGGCGGGGACTGAAGCTTTCTTT. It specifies CASREPGLAGTEAFF.